This TCR beta chain was sequenced during a study of CD8+CD57+ T cells in acquired aplastic anemia (dated by TCRdb to the late 2010s). About the study as a whole: DNA extracted from sorted CD4+ and CD8+ cells had a mean of approximately 3.5 ug, with a range of roughly 0.2 to 30 ug. A CD8+CD57+ expansion meant a frequency higher than the mean frequency seen in healthy subjects.

Patients chosen for sequencing had shown expansion of CD8+CD57+ cells by flow cytometry. All patients had severe acquired aplastic anemia diagnosed by International Study of Aplastic Anemia and Agranulocytosis and Camitta criteria. No therapy had been received by the patients at the time of blood sampling. TCR repertoires of sorted CD4+ and CD8+ blood T cells from severe aplastic anemia patients and healthy subjects were deep-sequenced in the study. In the USA, patient enrollment took place under clinicaltrials.gov protocols 00001620, 01623167, 00001397, 00071045, 00081523 and 00961064. Ficoll-Paque density gradient centrifugation was used to isolate peripheral blood mononuclear cells. Before DNA extraction, CD4+ and CD8+ T cells were sorted by FACS or by magnetic beads. CDR1 and CDR2, looked up from the germline V gene, are MDHEN and SYDVKM. Spanning cysteine to phenylalanine, the CDR3 consists of 13 amino acids. CDR3 DNA is the only sequence kept; it has 39 bases, read in frame from the first base.

The investigation overall reported the following: Around 30 CD8+ CDR3 sequences were found to be shared between patients and controls, but these sequences appeared to be highly expressed in patients and within the immunodominant clones of the patients. Between patients and healthy controls, no significant difference in CD8+ Simpson's diversity was found (P=0.060).

This clonotype showed up just once. The target of this receptor is not known. One junction end does not reproduce the germline sequence, and a read error may be involved. Profiling of TCR beta VDJ combinations and CDR3 sequences used genomic DNA as the template. An Illumina HiSeq 2000 was the platform used for TCR repertoire sequencing. The authors' analysis ran thus. Repertoires were assessed using TRBV/TRBJ rearrangement plots, CDR3 size and DJ length profiles, and Simpson's diversity index. Whichever DNA sequence was most abundant in the deep sequencing data was defined as the immunodominant clone. CDR3 amino acid sequences were screened for sharing across subjects and compared with published repertoires and the VDJdb database. In-frame beta chains were kept once TCRdb had trimmed the public reads at Q25 with fastp and called clones with MiXCR. Rows merge per CDR3 protein into single entries with the most common DNA and genes. These V and J calls rely on TCRdb rather than the paper's analysis. This sample is represented by about 160,000 distinct CDR3 sequences; 71% of them were singletons. The ten largest clones add up to around 45% of the sample.

This TCR was recovered from a human donor with aplastic anemia. Sequencing was done on a sample of sorted CD4+, CD8+, or CD8+CD57+ T cells (not recorded which) from PBMCs. The receptor chain draws on TRBV28 and TRBJ2-3; no D gene can be assigned with confidence. The CDR3 has the sequence CASSPTITDTQYF. In nucleotide form, the sequence is TGTGCCAGCAGTCCTACCATCACAGATACGCAATATTTT.